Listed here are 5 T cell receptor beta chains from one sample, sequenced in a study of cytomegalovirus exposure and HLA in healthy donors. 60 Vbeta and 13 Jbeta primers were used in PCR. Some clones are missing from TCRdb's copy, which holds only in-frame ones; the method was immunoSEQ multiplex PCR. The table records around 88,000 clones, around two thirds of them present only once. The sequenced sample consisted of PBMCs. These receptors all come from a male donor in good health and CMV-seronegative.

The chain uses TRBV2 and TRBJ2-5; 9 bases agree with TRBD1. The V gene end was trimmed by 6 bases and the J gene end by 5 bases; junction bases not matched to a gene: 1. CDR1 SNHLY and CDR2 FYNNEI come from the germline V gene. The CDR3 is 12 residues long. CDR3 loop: CASRDRGETQYF. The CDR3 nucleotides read TGTGCCAGCAGGGACAGGGGCGAGACCCAGTACTTC.

The CDR3 coding sequence is TGTGCCAGCAGTTCCCGATTCGTGAGGGTAAACATTCAGTACTTC. It specifies CASSSRFVRVNIQYF. The chain joins TRBV28 to TRBJ2-4; a possible D gene is TRBD2 (5 bases). Germline CDR1 MDHEN, CDR2 SYDVKM. The CDR3 consists of 15 residues. Between the trimmed V and J ends, which lost 4 bases and 6 bases, there was a span of 16 bases.

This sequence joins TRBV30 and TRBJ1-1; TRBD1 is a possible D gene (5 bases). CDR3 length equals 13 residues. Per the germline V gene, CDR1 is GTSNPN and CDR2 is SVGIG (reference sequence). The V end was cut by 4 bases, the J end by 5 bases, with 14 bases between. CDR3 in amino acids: CAWTPQGKTEAFF. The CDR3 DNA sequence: TGTGCCTGGACCCCCCAGGGAAAAACTGAAGCTTTCTTT.

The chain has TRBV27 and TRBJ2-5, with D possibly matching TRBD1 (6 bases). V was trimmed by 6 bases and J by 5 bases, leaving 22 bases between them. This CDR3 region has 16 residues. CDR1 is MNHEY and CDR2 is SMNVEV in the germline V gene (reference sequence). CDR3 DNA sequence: TGTGCCAGCAGCTCCGGACAGACTGATACCGCGGAGACCCAGTACTTC. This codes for CASSSGQTDTAETQYF.

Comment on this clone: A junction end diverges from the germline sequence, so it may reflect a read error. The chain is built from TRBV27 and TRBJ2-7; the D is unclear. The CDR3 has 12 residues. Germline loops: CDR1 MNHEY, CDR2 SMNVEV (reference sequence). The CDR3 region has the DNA TGTGCCACCAGTCAAACCCGCGGCGAGCAGTACTTC. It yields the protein CATSQTRGEQYF.